A single sample gave rise to the 12 T cell receptor beta chains below, sequenced in a study of T cells of healthy individuals. TCRdb re-analysed the 5' RACE reads in MiXCR, keeping a single row per CDR3 protein. The sample has 63,000 or so distinct CDR3 sequences, 15% to 20% seen once. These receptors all stem from a human donor in good health.

This clonotype was counted a few times. The CDR3 sequence: CASSGRSSGGRETQYF. CDR3 bases: TGTGCCAGCAGTGGTCGGTCGAGCGGGGGGCGAGAGACCCAGTACTTC. The chain has TRBV2 and TRBJ2-5; 9 bases map to TRBD2. CDR1 is SNHLY, CDR2 FYNNEI, per germline. The CDR3 covers 16 residues. J lost 4 bases, V lost 4 bases, and 10 bases had no gene match. The full variable domain, with the rest looked up from reference TRBV2 and TRBJ2-5, is EPEVTQTPSHQVTQMGQEVILRCVPISNHLYFYWYRQILGQKVEFLVSFYNNEISEKSEIFDDQFSVERPDGSNFTLKIRSTKLEDSAMYFCASSGRSSGGRETQYFGPGTRLLVL.

In this sample, this clonotype turned up many times. The chain is built from TRBV9 and TRBJ1-1; the D is unclear. CDR1 is SGDLS and CDR2 is YYNGEE in the germline V gene. V was shortened by 0 bases and J by 1 base, with 7 bases between the two germline ends. The CDR3 totals 14 residues. The CDR3 sequence: CASSVGAANTEAFF. In DNA form, the CDR3 reads TGTGCCAGCAGCGTAGGCGCAGCGAACACTGAAGCTTTCTTT.

DNA for the CDR3: TGTGCCTGGAGCCGAGGGGAGGACACTGAAGCTTTCTTT. Translated: CAWSRGEDTEAFF. This chain links TRBV30 with TRBJ1-1; D perhaps matches TRBD1 (5 bases). Germline V gene lookup returns CDR1 GTSNPN and CDR2 SVGIG (reference sequence). The CDR3 covers 13 residues. The ends were cut back, 3 bases at V and 3 bases at J, with 11 bases in the middle.

V is TRBV20-1 and J is TRBJ1-6; unclear D gene. The CDR3 has 16 residues. V shed 0 bases and J shed 8 bases, with 17 bases lying between them. The germline gives CDR1 DFQATT, CDR2 SNEGSKA (reference sequence). The CDR3 loop is CSARDPFHGPDSPLHF. DNA of the CDR3: TGCAGTGCTAGAGACCCCTTCCACGGGCCGGATTCACCCCTCCACTTT.

This rearrangement joins TRBV7-6 to TRBJ2-7; 7 nucleotides align to TRBD2. This CDR3 comprises 16 residues. CDR1 SGHVS and CDR2 FNYEAQ come from the germline V gene. V shed 3 bases and J 3 bases; nucleotides not matched to a gene: 11. Here the CDR3 reads CASSLQGGRPVYEQYF. The CDR3 bases are TGTGCCAGCAGCTTGCAGGGCGGGAGACCCGTCTACGAGCAGTACTTC.

V is TRBV3-1 and J is TRBJ2-1, with D unresolved. Germline values: CDR1 LGHDT, CDR2 YNNKEL (reference sequence). The V and J ends lost 1 base and 8 bases respectively, with 9 bases between them. The CDR3 covers 13 residues. CDR3 DNA sequence: TGTGCCAGCAGCCAAGGAATGGGGTATGAGCAGTTCTTC. Protein product: CASSQGMGYEQFF.

There are many counts of this clonotype. The V call is TRBV6-2 or TRBV6-3, the J call TRBJ2-3; 9 nucleotides align to TRBD2. The J segment lost 4 bases and the V segment lost 5 bases, leaving 7 bases of the junction unmatched. The CDR3 is 15 amino acids. CDR1 and CDR2 (germline): MNHEY, SVGEGT. This chain's CDR3 is CASSISGGGPDTQYF. CDR3 bases: TGTGCCAGCAGTATTAGCGGGGGCGGCCCAGATACGCAGTATTTT.

This clonotype appeared a few times. This rearrangement joins TRBV24-1 to TRBJ2-7, with D tentatively TRBD2 (5 bases). The germline V gene has CDR1 KGHDR and CDR2 SFDVKD. V was pared by 5 bases and J by 7 bases, with 20 bases between. This CDR3 is 15 amino acids long. The CDR3 reads CATSASWAGFGEQYF. In nucleotides, the CDR3 is TGTGCCACCAGTGCCTCTTGGGCGGGTTTCGGAGAGCAGTACTTC.

This clonotype was recorded many times. The genes are TRBV11-2 and TRBJ1-5; 11 bases fit TRBD1. Germline CDR1 is SGHAT and CDR2 is FQNNGV. The CDR3 runs to 17 residues. Trimming removed 1 base from V and 1 base from J; junction bases left unmatched: 3. CDR3 protein: CASSLGGTGGSNQPQHF. CDR3 DNA sequence: TGTGCCAGCAGCTTAGGGGGGACAGGGGGAAGCAATCAGCCCCAGCATTTT. Filled out from reference TRBV11-2 and TRBJ1-5, the complete variable domain reads EAGVAQSPRYKIIEKRQSVAFWCNPISGHATLYWYQQILGQGPKLLIQFQNNGVVDDSQLPKDRFSAERLKGVDSTLKIQPAKLEDSAVYLCASSLGGTGGSNQPQHFGDGTRLSIL.

This clonotype was detected many times. V gene TRBV5-1 combines with J gene TRBJ2-3, with TRBD1 matching over 8 bases. The germline V gene encodes CDR1 SGHRS and CDR2 YFSETQ. This CDR3 contains 15 residues. J was trimmed by 1 base and V by 5 bases; bases with no gene match: 6. The CDR3 reads CASSRTGGRTDTQYF. CDR3 DNA: TGCGCCAGCAGTAGAACAGGGGGTCGCACAGATACGCAGTATTTT.

Regarding this clonotype: A much larger clone differs from this one at a single base, so this may be a read error. The genes are TRBV29-1 and TRBJ2-3; no firm D call. This CDR3 comprises 13 residues. Trimming left V 1 base short and J 3 bases short, with 8 bases between. In germline, CDR1 is SQVTM, CDR2 ANQGSEA. This CDR3 is CSVEVRFTDTQYF. The CDR3 bases are TGCAGCGTTGAAGTTCGATTTACAGATACGCAGTATTTT.

The chain joins TRBV6-5 to TRBJ2-3, with a tentative D call TRBD1 (6 bases). This CDR3 contains 14 residues. Trimming pared 1 base from V and 4 bases from J, leaving 9 bases between. Germline-derived CDR1 and CDR2 are MNHEY and SVGAGI. CDR3 amino acids: CASSYYGGADTQYF. In DNA form, the CDR3 reads TGTGCCAGCAGTTACTATGGGGGCGCAGATACGCAGTATTTT.